The clone carrying this T cell receptor beta chain showed up many times. The antigen remains unidentified. RNA transcripts served as the template for amplifying TCR beta CDR3 regions. First-round RT-PCR with HTBI primers amplified the TCR CDR3 region. TCRdb reprocessed the multiplex PCR reads with MiXCR, giving one entry per CDR3 protein. The sample lists 480,000 or so distinct CDR3 sequences; around 14% were seen once. Germline loops: CDR1 SGHAT, CDR2 FQNNGV. The CDR3 covers 16 residues. The V gene lost 3 bases and the J gene lost 2 bases, with 11 bases spanning the gap. This sample was taken from a study of T cells in Graves' hyperthyroidism and ophthalmopathy. General observations from the study: Most thyroid clonotypes expanded above 0.001 were also detected in blood. Median prediction lead before ophthalmopathy onset was about 6.5 months with the model.

This rearrangement joins TRBV11-2 to TRBJ1-6; no clear D gene. Sequenced sample: blood. The origin of this receptor is a woman between 18 and 30 years old with Graves' hyperthyroidism. CDR3 region: CASSLGLEAYNSPLHF. The CDR3 bases are TGTGCCAGCAGCTTGGGTTTGGAGGCCTATAATTCACCCCTCCACTTT.